A single sample gave rise to the 9 T cell receptor beta chains below, sequenced in a study of T-cell reconstitution after alpha-beta-depleted transplantation in children. A library of TCRbeta sequences, prepared with unique molecular identifiers, was generated. TCRdb re-called the PCR reads with MiXCR, one entry per CDR3 protein. The sample has about 420,000 distinct CDR3 sequences, about 11% seen once; the top ten hold about 5%. The sample was PBMCs from the stem cell graft donor, taken from the stem cell graft. Receptors originate from a human donor who donated a stem cell graft to a child with acute myeloid leukemia.

This clonotype has just a few counts. The DNA of the CDR3 is TGTGCCAGCAGCTTATTCAGTGTGGAGACCCAGTACTTC. It encodes CASSLFSVETQYF. The chain links TRBV7-6 to TRBJ2-5; D gene uncertain. V was cut by 2 bases and J by 5 bases, with 9 bases left in between. The CDR3 length is 13 residues. Germline CDR1 SGHVS, CDR2 FNYEAQ.

This clonotype was observed at least ten times. The chain links TRBV7-9 to TRBJ1-2; unclear D gene. Trimming removed 3 bases from V and 6 bases from J, with 5 bases in between. Germline CDR1 is SEHNR and CDR2 is FQNEAQ (reference sequence). The CDR3 runs to 11 residues. This CDR3 is CASSLRDGYTF. CDR3 DNA sequence: TGTGCCAGCAGCTTGAGGGATGGCTACACCTTC.

This chain joins TRBV7-8 and TRBJ2-3, with D uncertain. The CDR3 has 15 amino acids. The germline V gene encodes CDR1 SGHVS and CDR2 FQNEAQ. V was clipped by 1 base and J by 0 bases, with 8 bases between them. The CDR3 DNA reads TGTGCCAGCAGCTTAGGGGTGTCTAGCACAGATACGCAGTATTTT. This gives the protein CASSLGVSSTDTQYF.

This clonotype has only a few counts. V is TRBV20-1 and J is TRBJ2-1; D perhaps matches TRBD2 (6 bases). The CDR3 extends over 11 amino acids. V was trimmed by 5 bases and J by 16 bases, leaving 18 bases between them. CDR1 is DFQATT, CDR2 SNEGSKA, per germline (reference sequence). The CDR3 sequence is CSAEARDFAFF. CDR3 sequence (DNA): TGCAGTGCTGAAGCCCGGGACTTCGCCTTCTTC.

This clonotype was recorded a few times. This rearrangement joins TRBV10-2 to TRBJ1-6, with no clear D. With 4 bases removed from V and 5 bases from J, the gap between germline ends came to 12 bases. The germline CDR1 and CDR2 sequences are WSHSY and SAAADI. The CDR3 extends over 15 amino acids. The CDR3 is CASSGTRSDNSPLHF. CDR3 nucleotides: TGCGCCAGCAGTGGGACGAGAAGCGATAATTCACCCCTCCACTTT.

The sample holds a few counts of this clonotype. This sequence joins TRBV29-1 and TRBJ1-1; 10 positions agree with TRBD1. V was pared by 7 bases and J by 0 bases, with 8 bases of the junction left unmatched. The length of the CDR3 is 15 residues. Per the germline V gene, CDR1 is SQVTM and CDR2 is ANQGSEA. CDR3 nucleotide sequence: TGCAGCGCTCCGGGACAGGGGAGCGTGAACACTGAAGCTTTCTTT. Protein sequence: CSAPGQGSVNTEAFF. Full variable domain (rest looked up from reference TRBV29-1 and TRBJ1-1): SAVISQKPSRDICQRGTSLTIQCQVDSQVTMMFWYRQQPGQSLTLIATANQGSEATYESGFVIDKFPISRPNLTFSTLTVSNMSPEDSSIYLCSAPGQGSVNTEAFFGQGTRLTVV.

V is TRBV5-1 and J is TRBJ2-5, with D tentatively TRBD2 (6 bases). Per the germline V gene, CDR1 is SGHRS and CDR2 is YFSETQ. This CDR3 has 15 residues. V was clipped by 3 bases and J by 2 bases, with 14 bases between them. The DNA for the CDR3 is TGCGCCAGCAGCTCGGGTAGACTAGGACAAGAGACCCAGTACTTC. Its translation is CASSSGRLGQETQYF.

This clonotype was seen more than once but under ten times. The chain links TRBV6-5 to TRBJ2-7; TRBD1 matches 9 bases. Germline lookup yields CDR1 MNHEY and CDR2 SVGAGI. The CDR3 runs to 15 residues. CDR3 in amino acids: CASSHSGTGLDEQYV. In nucleotides, the CDR3 is TGTGCCAGCAGTCACTCCGGGACAGGGTTAGACGAGCAGTACGTC.

The chain couples TRBV6-1 to TRBJ2-2; 11 bases match TRBD1. CDR3 length: 15 residues. Germline V gene lookup returns CDR1 MNHNS and CDR2 SASEGT. V was clipped by 6 bases and J by 9 bases; unmatched bases: 9. The CDR3 loop reads CASRSRDRGDRELFF. For the CDR3, the DNA is TGTGCCAGCAGATCCCGGGACAGGGGGGACCGGGAGCTGTTTTTT.